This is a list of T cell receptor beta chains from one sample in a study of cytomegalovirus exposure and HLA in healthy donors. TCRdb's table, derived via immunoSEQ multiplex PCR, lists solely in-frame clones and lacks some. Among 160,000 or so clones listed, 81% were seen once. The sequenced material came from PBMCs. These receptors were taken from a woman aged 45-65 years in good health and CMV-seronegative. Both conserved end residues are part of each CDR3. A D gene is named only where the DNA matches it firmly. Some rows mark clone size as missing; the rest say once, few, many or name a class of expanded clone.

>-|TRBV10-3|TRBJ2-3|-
CAISFIRATSTDTQYF
TGTGCCATCAGTTTCATCAGGGCCACTAGCACAGATACGCAGTATTTT
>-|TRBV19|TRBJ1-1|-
CASSQTANTEAFF
TGTGCCAGTAGTCAAACAGCCAACACTGAAGCTTTCTTT
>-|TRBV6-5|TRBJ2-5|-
CASSYSERSETQYF
TGTGCCAGCAGTTATAGCGAGCGTTCGGAGACCCAGTACTTC
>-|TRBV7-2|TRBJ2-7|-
CASSLANYEQYF
TGTGCCAGCAGCTTAGCTAACTACGAGCAGTACTTC
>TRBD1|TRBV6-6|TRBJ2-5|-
CASRRTGVETQYF
TGTGCCAGCAGACGGACAGGGGTAGAGACCCAGTACTTC
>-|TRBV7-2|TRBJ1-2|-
CASSLEVATYGYTF
TGTGCCAGCAGCTTAGAAGTAGCTACCTATGGCTACACCTTC
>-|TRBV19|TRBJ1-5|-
CASRGRGGSNQPQHF
TGTGCCAGTAGGGGGCGGGGGGGGAGCAATCAGCCCCAGCATTTT
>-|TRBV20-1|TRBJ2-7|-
CSALYSYEQYF
TGCAGTGCCCTCTACAGCTACGAGCAGTACTTC
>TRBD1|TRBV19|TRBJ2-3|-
CASSLLRTGASTDTQYF
TGTGCCAGTAGCCTTCTACGGACAGGTGCGTCTACAGATACGCAGTATTTT
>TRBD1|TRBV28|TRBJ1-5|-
CAGSILDRGNQPQHF
TGTGCCGGCAGTATCCTCGACAGGGGCAATCAGCCCCAGCATTTT
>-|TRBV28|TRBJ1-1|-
CASSLGGLRAAFF
TGTGCCAGCAGCCTGGGGGGGTTGCGGGCAGCTTTCTTT
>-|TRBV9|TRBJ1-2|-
CASSVEVSGANYGYTF
TGTGCCAGCAGCGTAGAAGTTTCAGGTGCTAACTATGGCTACACCTTC
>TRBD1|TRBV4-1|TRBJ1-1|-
CASSQEVTGGTEAFF
TGCGCCAGCAGCCAAGAAGTCACAGGGGGCACTGAAGCTTTCTTT
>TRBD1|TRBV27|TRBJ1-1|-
CASKGTANTEAFF
TGTGCCAGCAAAGGGACAGCGAACACTGAAGCTTTCTTT
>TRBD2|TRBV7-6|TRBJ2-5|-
CASSSALAGLQETQYF
TGTGCCAGCAGCTCCGCGCTAGCGGGACTCCAAGAGACCCAGTACTTC
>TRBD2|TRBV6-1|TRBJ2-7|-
CASSEAGGPVEQYF
TGTGCCAGCAGTGAGGCGGGAGGGCCCGTCGAGCAGTACTTC
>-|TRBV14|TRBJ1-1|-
CASSPLQSLEAFF
TGTGCCAGCAGCCCTTTACAGTCACTTGAAGCTTTCTTT
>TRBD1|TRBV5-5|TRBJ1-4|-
CASSSTGFRDEKLFF
TGTGCCAGCAGCTCGACAGGGTTCAGGGACGAAAAACTGTTTTTT
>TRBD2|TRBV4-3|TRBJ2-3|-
CASSQGTRGTDTQYF
TGCGCCAGCAGCCAAGGGACTAGAGGCACAGATACGCAGTATTTT
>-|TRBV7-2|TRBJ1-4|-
CASSLVGGGVEKLFF
TGTGCCAGCAGCTTAGTTGGGGGAGGTGTTGAAAAACTGTTTTTT
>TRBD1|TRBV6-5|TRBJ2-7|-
CASSEGQYSYEQYF
TGTGCCAGCAGCGAGGGACAGTACTCCTACGAGCAGTACTTC
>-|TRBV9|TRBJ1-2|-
CASSVEGRPLPDGYTF
TGTGCCAGCAGCGTAGAAGGGAGACCGCTCCCGGATGGCTACACCTTC
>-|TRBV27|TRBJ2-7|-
CASKLSSSYEQYF
TGTGCCAGCAAACTATCCAGCTCCTACGAGCAGTACTTC
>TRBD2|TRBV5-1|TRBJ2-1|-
CASTSGSGDVNEQFF
TGCGCCAGCACCTCGGGTAGCGGGGACGTTAATGAGCAGTTCTTC
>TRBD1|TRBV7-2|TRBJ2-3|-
CASSLDRGTDTQYF
TGTGCCAGCAGCCTGGACAGGGGGACAGATACGCAGTATTTT
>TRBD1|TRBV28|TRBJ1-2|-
CASRPDRGYDYGYTF
TGTGCCAGCAGACCTGACAGGGGGTACGACTATGGCTACACCTTC
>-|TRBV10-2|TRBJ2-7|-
CASRQSYEQYF
TGCGCCAGCAGGCAGTCCTACGAGCAGTACTTC
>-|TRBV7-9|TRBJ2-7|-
CASSLETGTYEQYF
TGTGCCAGCAGCTTAGAAACAGGGACCTACGAGCAGTACTTC
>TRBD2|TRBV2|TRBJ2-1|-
CASSEAPWASGGENEQFF
TGTGCCAGCAGTGAAGCGCCTTGGGCTAGCGGGGGGGAGAATGAGCAGTTCTTC
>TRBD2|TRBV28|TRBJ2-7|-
CASSLASSGRWYEQYF
TGTGCCAGCAGTTTAGCATCTAGCGGGAGATGGTACGAGCAGTACTTC
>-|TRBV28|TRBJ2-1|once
CASSFPLGGGEQFF
TGTGCCAGCAGTTTCCCCCTCGGCGGTGGGGAGCAGTTCTTC
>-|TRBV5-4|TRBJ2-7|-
CASQSSVTYEQYF
TGTGCCAGCCAATCCAGTGTAACCTACGAGCAGTACTTC
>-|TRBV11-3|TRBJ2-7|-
CASSFYIRQGCAEQYF
TGTGCCAGCAGCTTCTATATCCGGCAGGGATGTGCCGAGCAGTACTTC
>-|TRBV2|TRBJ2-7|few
CAIRTRGYEQYF
TGTGCCATCCGAACACGGGGGTACGAGCAGTACTTC
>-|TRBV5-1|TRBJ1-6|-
CASSLGGSGNSPLHF
TGCGCCAGCAGCTTGGGGGGTTCGGGGAATTCACCCCTCCACTTT
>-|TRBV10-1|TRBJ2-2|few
CASPVEANTGELFF
TGCGCCAGCCCGGTCGAAGCTAACACCGGGGAGCTGTTTTTT
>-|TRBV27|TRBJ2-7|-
CASSLGLSYEQYF
TGTGCCAGCAGTTTAGGGCTGAGCTACGAGCAGTACTTC
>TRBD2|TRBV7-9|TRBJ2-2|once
CASSGTSGGTNTGELFF
TGTGCCAGCAGCGGGACTAGCGGGGGTACGAACACCGGGGAGCTGTTTTTT
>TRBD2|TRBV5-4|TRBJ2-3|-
CASSTGTSGRRGTDTQYF
TGTGCCAGCTCAACCGGGACTAGCGGGAGGAGGGGCACAGATACGCAGTATTTT
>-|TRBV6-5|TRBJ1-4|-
CASSGDNEKLFF
TGTGCCAGCTCAGGGGATAATGAAAAACTGTTTTTT
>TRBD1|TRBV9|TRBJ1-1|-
CASSVSRGGYTEAFF
TGTGCCAGCAGCGTATCGAGAGGGGGCTACACTGAAGCTTTCTTT
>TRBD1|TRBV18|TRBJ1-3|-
CASSLRPDRGGNTIYF
TGTGCCAGCTCATTGAGGCCCGACAGGGGTGGAAACACCATATATTTT